The sequence of this T cell receptor beta chain was determined in a study of cytomegalovirus exposure and HLA in healthy donors (dated by TCRdb to the late 2010s). In terms of the full investigation: In an earlier analysis of approximately 640 of the donors, 250 to 350 Gb of sequence data and 90 million to 120 million unique TCR beta sequences from about 179 million T cells were reported. An early release that covered about 600 HLA-typed donors contained 300 to 350 gigabases of sequencing data and 75 million to 100 million unique TCR sequences. The genetic ancestry cluster associated with self-reported Caucasian donors included about 84% of the roughly 410 genotyped donors. The study was designed to test whether signatures of past pathogen exposure could be identified by cataloging public T cell receptors. The T cell repertoires of several hundred subjects were profiled by immunosequencing and related to cytomegalovirus serostatus. Along with the roughly 610-subject first cohort, a separate validation cohort of over 90 different subjects was used. The study combined high-throughput TCR immunosequencing, statistical association of individual TCRs with disease status, and machine learning to predict cytomegalovirus infection status. To study patterns of TCR occurrence, a later analysis re-analyzed previously published TCR beta repertoires from around 670 donors and added high-resolution HLA genotyping. Rather than using new phenotypic data, the later analysis identified candidate immune exposures from TCR beta sequences and from how often those sequences occurred across donors. An earlier analysis of a few hundred of the donors applied high-throughput TCR beta sequencing to assess whether each TCR beta V gene segment acted as functional or pseudogenic. Donor age, sex, ethnicity and CMV serostatus were collected together with the repertoire data. In a later genetic analysis, genome-wide SNP genotypes for 398 of the 666 donors were used, and that subset was treated as a discovery cohort. Every repertoire in the discovery cohort had been generated on one and the same sequencing platform. Both class I and class II loci were covered by HLA typing, at four-digit resolution. The number of typed donors differed by locus: about 620-640 for A, B, C, DRB1 and DQB1; approximately 520 for DQA1; 600 to 610 for DPA1; and around 490 for DPB1. Because of strong linkage in the cohort, roughly 5 DR-DQ haplotypes were treated as single units for association and clustering. Among almost 400 genotyped donors of the cohort, an average of roughly 240,000 unique TCR beta nucleotide sequences were sequenced per donor, roughly 20% of them non-productive. Here is what the overall study found, with its caveats: It was suggested by the authors that the approach could potentially be generalized to other disease states and immunological phenotypes. Correlated functional status among segregating V segments might reflect linkage disequilibrium, but an unknown experimental factor could not be ruled out. While some public TCRs were present in many individuals, most TCR sequences turned up only very rarely across donors. In a later analysis, some 17,000 TCR beta sequences were associated with specific HLA alleles at a false discovery rate of 0.05. A further reported finding was that TCR beta sequences accurately predicted the HLA-A and HLA-B alleles for most subjects in the first cohort. The study gave a list of 150 to 200 TCR beta chains associated with cytomegalovirus. The classifier was reported to diagnose cytomegalovirus status with high specificity and sensitivity in both the original cohort and the validation cohort. Some IMGT-functional V segments, including TRBV6-2 and TRBV6-3, could not be distinguished by the 87-base-pair reads and were therefore excluded. In vitro tests confirmed that a few of the cytomegalovirus-associated TCR beta chains recognize cytomegalovirus antigens. Only TCR beta chains were sequenced in this cohort, and the absence of alpha or paired-chain data limited detectable features. In a later analysis, several top co-occurrence clusters were reported to appear linked to parvovirus B19, influenza, CMV and Epstein-Barr virus. The sequencing pipeline was judged likely to have produced a cluster of highly shared sequence variants as a technical artifact. In an earlier analysis of some 550 of the donors, most TCR beta V segments were observed in productive rearrangements about 90% or about 30% of the time, broadly matching IMGT annotations. Strong co-occurrence of HLA alleles, especially DR and DQ, made assigning TCR associations to individual alleles difficult. Most CMV-associated TCR beta chains appeared to be HLA-restricted in a later analysis, and the HLA associations seemed to be driven largely by CMV exposure. A later analysis found that HLA-associated TCR beta chains were more clonally expanded and had lower generation probabilities than equally common non-associated chains. Some 15 rarely observed V segments, including chromosome 9 orphons, were excluded from the earlier analysis of several hundred of the donors because counts were too low. According to a later analysis, TCR association rates differed among HLA loci, with DRB1 alleles showing the most associated TCRs and HLA-C alleles showing the fewest. Because HLA typing was unavailable for some donors at each locus, only the typed subset was used in association tests. Compared with the approximately 670-donor mean, donors in an Asian-associated ancestry cluster had fewer N-insertions in productive TCRs, according to a later genetic analysis. An association between a missense DCLRE1C variant and V-gene and J-gene trimming of TCR beta chains was found in a later genetic analysis and replicated in an independent cohort. Immune exposure information for the cohort was limited to CMV serostatus. Sequencing depth was assumed to be roughly uniform across donors in the presence/absence analyses, though that assumption may not hold.

Concerning this clone itself: There is no known antigen for this receptor. No base qualities exist here, and no much larger clone lies one base off it.

The CDR3, cysteine through phenylalanine, is 14 amino acids long. Just the 42-base CDR3 DNA is kept, in frame starting at base 1. The germline V gene sets CDR1 to ENHRY and CDR2 to SYGVKD. At the junction V is shortened by 9 bases and J by 0 bases, with 15 bases in between. The cohort consisted of hundreds of healthy bone marrow donors. At the time of sampling, all cohort members were nominally healthy, though unrecorded immune exposures were likely present. The donor was CMV seropositive and was included in the group of 300 or so seropositive cohort members. A peripheral blood sample was provided by each donor, and peripheral blood mononuclear cells were used for TCR beta sequencing. The Qiagen DNeasy Blood Extraction Kit was used to extract genomic DNA from the blood cell samples. Library prep was done by the immunoSEQ multiplex PCR assay. For the multiplex PCR, a mixture combining 60 forward primers for TCR Vbeta segments and 13 reverse primers for TCR Jbeta segments was used. The CDR3 region of rearranged TCR beta genes was amplified from genomic DNA with a multiplex PCR assay. Amplified TCR beta libraries were sequenced as 87-base-pair reads on the Illumina HiSeq System. Turning to the authors' computational methods: A later analysis tallied tens of millions of unique TCR beta chains across the 660 or so repertoires, and approximately 12 million of those chains were shared by two or more donors. A nearest-neighbor algorithm error-corrected the raw reads and collapsed the reads into unique sequences, merging closely related sequences to remove PCR and sequencing errors. To assign V, D and J gene segments, CDR3 sequences were aligned to IMGT reference sequences. For a sequence to be retained, at least a six-nucleotide match to both a V gene segment and a J gene segment was required. A rearrangement counted as productive if the CDR3 had no stop codons and remained in frame with V and J, and every other rearrangement counted as non-productive. CDR3 was defined according to IMGT convention as the region running from the second conserved V-encoded cysteine to the conserved J-encoded phenylalanine. Sequences without an unambiguous match to a single V gene segment were excluded from the earlier analysis of 587 of the donors. An earlier analysis of a few hundred of the donors classified V segments as functional when productive rearrangements were above 56.7% and as segregating when the standard deviation between donors was above 5%. A statistical classification framework was developed to diagnose cytomegalovirus status using the catalog of TCR beta chain sequences. V and J gene assignment, in a later analysis, came from comparing TCR nucleotide sequences with IMGT/GENE-DB human TR gene sequences. A later analysis assigned CDR3 sequences and most-parsimonious VDJ recombination scenarios with the TCRdist pipeline. In a later analysis, each TCR beta chain was defined by its CDR3 amino acid sequence together with its V-gene family, and reads lacking a unique V-gene family were excluded. In a later analysis, around 600 highly shared, low-generation-probability nucleotide sequences were removed to address suspected cross-contamination and a sequencing artifact. For each public chain, a later analysis derived a clonal expansion index from normalized ranks of inferred template counts within each repertoire. Generation probabilities in a later analysis came from a VDJ recombination model fitted to out-of-frame rearrangements, and those results were checked against IGoR. In a later analysis, TCR-TCR, TCR-HLA and TCR-CMV co-occurrence was scored with hypergeometric tests, and a repertoire-size bias correction was applied to TCR pairs. False discovery rates were estimated in a later analysis by permuting HLA or CMV assignments 20 times. In a later analysis, co-occurring TCRs were grouped with DBSCAN, and TCRdist sequence similarity was added when clustering was performed within HLA-allele-positive subsets. Repertoires with fewer than 30,000 or more than 120,000 public chains, plus five repertoires with anomalous nucleotide sharing, were excluded from co-occurrence clustering. What TCRdb holds here is the immuneACCESS table cut down to in-frame rearrangements. Part of the clones is not present; checked against another copy, under half of the missing clones reflect an unresolved V gene, and the others are unexplained. Clone size and V and J calls were adopted from that table, with D and trimming inferred from the DNA. This sample holds roughly 130,000 clones; 74% were observed only once. The ten most abundant clones make up less than 7% of the sample.

The source of this sequence is a woman aged 45-65 years in good health and CMV-seropositive. The source material was PBMCs. The chain is made from TRBV10-3 and TRBJ2-7; the D gene cannot be resolved reliably. In nucleotides, the sequence is TGTGCCATAGGTCCGGTCCGGAGCTCCTACGAGCAGTACTTC. Its protein product is CAIGPVRSSYEQYF.